This T cell receptor (beta chain) came from a study of blood T cell repertoires in COVID-19 (dated by TCRdb to 2018 to 2021). Background for the entire study: Samples covering the acute and convalescent phases of COVID-19 were provided by collaborators in the United States, Italy and Spain. Nearly every sample came with metadata listing a de-identified subject ID, COVID-19 status, age in years and sex. Samples came from the ongoing ImmuneRACE study (first 160 participants) plus 1,254 subjects from 6 global collaborators. Where available, HLA class I and class II types were taken from metadata supplied by the sample provider and were not determined by assay-based typing. The dataset comprised deeply sampled blood TCRbeta repertoires from subjects exposed to, actively infected with, or recovered from COVID-19. The material from the prospective study consisted of cDNA or gDNA derived from T cells, B-cell-depleted T cells, or PBMCs. The repertoires were released in a freely available public database intended as a resource for research on the immune response to SARS-CoV-2.

What the work shows at the level of the full study, not this receptor alone: Clinical and demographic metadata were provided uncurated, with the amount varying by source and participant.

With regard to this clone: Which antigen it targets is not known. Nothing much larger sits one base from this clone, and base qualities are not available.

Inclusive of the bounding cysteine and phenylalanine, the CDR3 is 11 residues long. The DNA shown is the 33-base CDR3, in frame from base 1. The trim is 5 bases for V and 9 bases for J, with a gap of 11 bases between the germline ends. The germline V gene encodes CDR1 DFQATT and CDR2 SNEGSKA (reference sequence). The collaborating institutions used their own protocols to collect whole blood in K2EDTA tubes. Collaborator samples were shipped for TCRbeta analysis as frozen whole blood, isolated PBMCs, or DNA extracted from either sample type. TCRbeta CDR3 regions were amplified from genomic DNA using the immunoSEQ Assay, a bias-controlled multiplex PCR. Concerning the study's data processing: Within the assay, amplification of reference gene primers was used to estimate how many nucleated cells each sample contained. Sequence reads were collapsed and filtered to measure the absolute abundance of every unique TCRbeta CDR3 rearrangement. Productive Simpson clonality was computed per sample as the square root of Simpson's diversity index over productive rearrangements. TCRdb limited this immuneACCESS table to in-frame rearrangements with V and J called. A share of clones is missing; checked studies link under half to unresolved V genes, and the rest is unexplained. V, J and clone size were drawn from that table, and D and trimming were deduced from the DNA. The sample has about 300,000 clones on record, around four fifths of them singletons. Approximately 1.3% of the sample is in the top ten clones.

The chain is assembled from TRBV20-1 and TRBJ2-1; a weak D assignment points to TRBD1 (6 bases agree). Sample: peripheral blood. The receptor was isolated from a woman aged 45 to 65 with acute or convalescent COVID-19. The CDR3 protein is CSAHTGFEQFF. The nucleotides read TGCAGTGCTCACACAGGGTTTGAGCAGTTCTTC.